This entry describes one T cell receptor (beta chain). What it recognizes is unknown. These data belong to a study of human T cells and chemical hapten exposure. About the research overall: Sensitization applied 2% DPC to approximately 2 cm by approximately 2 cm of upper inner arm skin. There were weekly diphenylcyclopropenone doses to the scalp for patients throughout the roughly 25-week study. Whole-study findings and limits: Expanded TCRs clustered into significantly more large CDR3 similarity groups than controls, the analysis revealed.

The CDR3 has 14 residues. From germline, CDR1 is SGHVS and CDR2 FNYEAQ. V was cut by 2 bases and J by 0 bases, with 5 bases left in between. Time point defined: patch test 2, 6 weeks after DPC sensitization. Documented treatment: therapeutic diphenylcyclopropenone sensitization with weekly scalp DPC. Phlebotomy was performed prior to application of every patch test. MiXCR, run by TCRdb on the RACE reads, gives a single entry per CDR3 protein. Among around 82,000 distinct CDR3 sequences, more than 6.5% were seen once, and the ten largest hold approximately 1.3%. The clonotype comes from a woman aged 25 to 39 with alopecia areata. Some clones in this sample may be carry-over from other donors' samples. The sample was whole blood, taken in connection with sensitization to the hapten diphenylcyclopropenone (DPC). The J gene is TRBJ1-5, the V gene TRBV7-6; D is ambiguous. The CDR3 DNA reads TGTGCCAGCAGCTTACAGTATAGCAATCAGCCCCAGCATTTT. It codes for CASSLQYSNQPQHF.